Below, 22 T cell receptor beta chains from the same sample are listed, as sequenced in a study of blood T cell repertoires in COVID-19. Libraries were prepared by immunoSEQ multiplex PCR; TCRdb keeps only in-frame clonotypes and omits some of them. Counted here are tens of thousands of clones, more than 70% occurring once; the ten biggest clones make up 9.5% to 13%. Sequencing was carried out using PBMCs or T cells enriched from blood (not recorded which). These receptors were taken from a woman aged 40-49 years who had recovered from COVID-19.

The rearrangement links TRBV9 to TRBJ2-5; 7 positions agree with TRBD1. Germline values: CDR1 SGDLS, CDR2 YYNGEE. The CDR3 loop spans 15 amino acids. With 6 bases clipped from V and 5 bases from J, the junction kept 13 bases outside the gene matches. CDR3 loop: CASTLLTGERETQYF. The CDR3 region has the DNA TGTGCCAGCACCCTACTAACAGGGGAACGCGAGACCCAGTACTTC.

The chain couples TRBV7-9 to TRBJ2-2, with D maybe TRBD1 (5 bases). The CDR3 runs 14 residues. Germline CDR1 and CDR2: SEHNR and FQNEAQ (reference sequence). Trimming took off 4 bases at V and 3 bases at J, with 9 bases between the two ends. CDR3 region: CASSWGGHTGELFF. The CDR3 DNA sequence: TGTGCCAGCAGCTGGGGCGGACACACCGGGGAGCTGTTTTTT.

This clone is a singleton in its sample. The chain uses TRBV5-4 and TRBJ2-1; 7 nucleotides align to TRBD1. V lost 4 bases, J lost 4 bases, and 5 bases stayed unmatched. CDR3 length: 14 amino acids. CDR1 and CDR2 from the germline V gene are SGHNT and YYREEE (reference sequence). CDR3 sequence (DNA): TGTGCCAGCAGCCTCGGGACAGAATACAATGAGCAGTTCTTC. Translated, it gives CASSLGTEYNEQFF.

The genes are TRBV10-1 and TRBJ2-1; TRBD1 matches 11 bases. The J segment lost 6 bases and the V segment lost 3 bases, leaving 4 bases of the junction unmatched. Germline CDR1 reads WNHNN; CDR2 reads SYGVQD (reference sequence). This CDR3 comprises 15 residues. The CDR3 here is CASSEPGTGGNEQFF. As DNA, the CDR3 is TGCGCCAGCAGTGAACCCGGGACAGGGGGCAATGAGCAGTTCTTC.

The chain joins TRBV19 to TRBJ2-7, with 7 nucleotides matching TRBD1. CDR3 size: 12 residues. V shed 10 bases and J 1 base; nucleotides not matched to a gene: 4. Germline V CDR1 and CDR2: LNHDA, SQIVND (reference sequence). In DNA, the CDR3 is TGTGCCACCGCGACAGGGTCCTACGAGCAGTACTTC. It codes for CATATGSYEQYF. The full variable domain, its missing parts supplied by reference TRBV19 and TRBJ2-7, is DGGITQSPKYLFRKEGQNVTLSCEQNLNHDAMYWYRQDPGQGLRLIYYSQIVNDFQKGDIAEGYSVSREKKESFPLTVTSAQKNPTAFYLCATATGSYEQYFGPGTRLTVT.

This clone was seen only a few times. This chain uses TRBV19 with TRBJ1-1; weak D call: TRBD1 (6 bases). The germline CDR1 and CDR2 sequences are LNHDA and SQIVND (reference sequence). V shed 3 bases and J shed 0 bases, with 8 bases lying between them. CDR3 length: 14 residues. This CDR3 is CASSMDSLNTEAFF. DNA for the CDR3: TGTGCCAGTAGTATGGACAGCTTGAACACTGAAGCTTTCTTT.

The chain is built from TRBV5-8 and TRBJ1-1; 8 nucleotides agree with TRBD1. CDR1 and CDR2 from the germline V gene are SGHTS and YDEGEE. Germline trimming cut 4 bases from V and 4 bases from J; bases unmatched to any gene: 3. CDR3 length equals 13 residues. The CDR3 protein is CASSRTGPTEAFF. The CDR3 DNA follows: TGTGCCAGCAGCAGGACAGGGCCCACTGAAGCTTTCTTT.

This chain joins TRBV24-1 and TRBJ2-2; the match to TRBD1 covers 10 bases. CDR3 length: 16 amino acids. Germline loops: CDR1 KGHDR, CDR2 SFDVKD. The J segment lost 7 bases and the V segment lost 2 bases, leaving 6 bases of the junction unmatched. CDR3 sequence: CATSDSGTGDGGELFF. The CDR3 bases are TGTGCCACCAGTGATTCCGGGACAGGGGACGGCGGGGAGCTGTTTTTT.

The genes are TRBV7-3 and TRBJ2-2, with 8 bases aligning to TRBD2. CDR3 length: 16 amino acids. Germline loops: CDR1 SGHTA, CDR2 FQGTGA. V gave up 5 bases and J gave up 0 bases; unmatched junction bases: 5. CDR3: CASSLIAGTNTGELFF. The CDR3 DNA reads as TGTGCCAGCAGCCTTATAGCGGGGACGAACACCGGGGAGCTGTTTTTT.

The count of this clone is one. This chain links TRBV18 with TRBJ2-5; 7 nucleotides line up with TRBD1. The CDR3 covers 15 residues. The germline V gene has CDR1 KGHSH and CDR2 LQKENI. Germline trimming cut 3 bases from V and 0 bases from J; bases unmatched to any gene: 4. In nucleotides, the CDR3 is TGTGCCAGCTCACCGAGACAGGGCTACCAAGAGACCCAGTACTTC. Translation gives CASSPRQGYQETQYF.

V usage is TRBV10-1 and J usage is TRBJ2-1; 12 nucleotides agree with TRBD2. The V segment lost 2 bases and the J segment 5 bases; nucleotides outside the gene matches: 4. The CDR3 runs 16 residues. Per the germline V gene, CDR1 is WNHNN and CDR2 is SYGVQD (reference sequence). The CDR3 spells CASSEPRLAGDNEQFF. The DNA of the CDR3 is TGCGCCAGCAGTGAGCCCCGACTAGCGGGGGACAATGAGCAGTTCTTC.

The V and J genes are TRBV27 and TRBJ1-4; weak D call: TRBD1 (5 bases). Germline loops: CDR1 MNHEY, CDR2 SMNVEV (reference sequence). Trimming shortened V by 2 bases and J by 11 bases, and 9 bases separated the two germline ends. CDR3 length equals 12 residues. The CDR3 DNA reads TGTGCCAGCAGTTTACCCCCAGGGAAACTGTTTTTT. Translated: CASSLPPGKLFF.

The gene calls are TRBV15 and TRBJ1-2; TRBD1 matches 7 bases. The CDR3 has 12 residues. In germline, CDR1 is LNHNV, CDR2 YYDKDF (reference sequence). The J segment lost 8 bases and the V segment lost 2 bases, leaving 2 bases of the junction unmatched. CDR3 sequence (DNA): TGTGCCACCAGCAGAAAGGGGGCGGGCTACACCTTC. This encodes CATSRKGAGYTF.

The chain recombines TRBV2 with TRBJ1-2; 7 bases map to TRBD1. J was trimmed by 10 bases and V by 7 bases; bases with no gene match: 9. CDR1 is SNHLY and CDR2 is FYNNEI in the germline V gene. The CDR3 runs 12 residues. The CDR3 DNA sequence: TGTGCCAGCACCCCGGAGACAGGGCCCTACACCTTC. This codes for CASTPETGPYTF.

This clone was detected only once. In DNA, the CDR3 is TGTGCCAGCTCACCCCGGGACAGCAACAATGAGCAGTTCTTC. Its protein is CASSPRDSNNEQFF. The chain recombines TRBV18 with TRBJ2-1; 7 nucleotides agree with TRBD1. The CDR3 runs to 14 residues. The germline CDR1 and CDR2 sequences are KGHSH and LQKENI. V dropped 3 bases and J dropped 5; count of bases not matched to a gene: 4.

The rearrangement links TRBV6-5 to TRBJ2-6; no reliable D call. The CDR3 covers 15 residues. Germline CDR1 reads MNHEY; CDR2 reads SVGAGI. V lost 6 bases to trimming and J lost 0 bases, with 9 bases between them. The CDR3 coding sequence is TGTGCCAGCAGCGGAGAGGACTCTGGGGCCAACGTCCTGACTTTC. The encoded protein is CASSGEDSGANVLTF.

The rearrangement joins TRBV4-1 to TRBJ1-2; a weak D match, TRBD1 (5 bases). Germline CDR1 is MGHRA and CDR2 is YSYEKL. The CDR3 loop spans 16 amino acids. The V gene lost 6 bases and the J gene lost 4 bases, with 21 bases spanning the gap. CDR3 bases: TGCGCCAGCAGTCCTACTATTAGACAGAGCCTCTATGGCTACACCTTC. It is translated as CASSPTIRQSLYGYTF.

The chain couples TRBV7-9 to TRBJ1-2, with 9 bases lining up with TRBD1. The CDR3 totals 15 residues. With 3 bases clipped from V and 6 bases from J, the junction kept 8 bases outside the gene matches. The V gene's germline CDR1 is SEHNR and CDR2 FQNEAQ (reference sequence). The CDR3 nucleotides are TGTGCCAGCAGCTTCGACTCGGACAGGGGAGATGGCTACACCTTC. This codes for CASSFDSDRGDGYTF.

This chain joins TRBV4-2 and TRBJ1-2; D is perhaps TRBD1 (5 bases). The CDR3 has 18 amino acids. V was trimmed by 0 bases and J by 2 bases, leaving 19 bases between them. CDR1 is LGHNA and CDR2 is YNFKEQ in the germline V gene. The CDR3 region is CASSQDRGRALVNYGYTF. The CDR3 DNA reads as TGTGCCAGCAGCCAAGATCGAGGCAGGGCCTTGGTAAACTATGGCTACACCTTC.

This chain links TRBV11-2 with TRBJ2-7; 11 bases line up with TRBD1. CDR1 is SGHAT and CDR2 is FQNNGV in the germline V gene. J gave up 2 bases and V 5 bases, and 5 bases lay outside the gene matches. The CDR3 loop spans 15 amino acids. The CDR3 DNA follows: TGTGCCAGCAGCCTCCCGGGACAGGGGGCCTACGAGCAGTACTTC. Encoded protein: CASSLPGQGAYEQYF.

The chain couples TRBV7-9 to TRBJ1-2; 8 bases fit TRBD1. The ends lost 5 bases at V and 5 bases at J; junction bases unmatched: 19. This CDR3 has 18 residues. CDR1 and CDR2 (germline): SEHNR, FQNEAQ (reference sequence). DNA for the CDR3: TGTGCCAGCAGCCCCAAAACTAGGACAGGGACGGGGGAGTATGGCTACACCTTC. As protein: CASSPKTRTGTGEYGYTF.

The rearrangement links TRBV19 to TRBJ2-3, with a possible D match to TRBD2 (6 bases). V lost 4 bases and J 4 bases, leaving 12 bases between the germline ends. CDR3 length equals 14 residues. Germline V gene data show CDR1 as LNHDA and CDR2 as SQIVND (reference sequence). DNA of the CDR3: TGTGCCAGTAGTACGGGGGAAGTCGCAGATACGCAGTATTTT. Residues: CASSTGEVADTQYF.